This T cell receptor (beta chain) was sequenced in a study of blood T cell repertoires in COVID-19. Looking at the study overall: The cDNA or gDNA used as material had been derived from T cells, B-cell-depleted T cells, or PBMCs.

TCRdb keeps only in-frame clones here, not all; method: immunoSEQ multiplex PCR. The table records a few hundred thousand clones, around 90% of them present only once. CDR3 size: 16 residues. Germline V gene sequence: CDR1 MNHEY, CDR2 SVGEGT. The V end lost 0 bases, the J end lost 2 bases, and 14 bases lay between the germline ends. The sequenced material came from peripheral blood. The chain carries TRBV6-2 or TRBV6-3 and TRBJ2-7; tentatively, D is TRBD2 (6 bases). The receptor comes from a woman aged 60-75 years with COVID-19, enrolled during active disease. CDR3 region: CASSYSAGRVTYEQYF. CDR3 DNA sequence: TGTGCCAGCAGTTACTCGGCGGGGCGGGTTACCTACGAGCAGTACTTC.